The T cell receptor beta chain under discussion was sequenced for a study of blood T cell repertoires in COVID-19. On the study more broadly: The analysed material was cDNA or gDNA that came from T cells, B-cell-depleted T cells, or PBMCs.

Germline assignment: CDR1 SGHKS and CDR2 YYEKEE (reference sequence). The CDR3 extends over 15 amino acids. V was pared by 0 bases and J by 2 bases, with 10 bases between. In the authors' methods: Reference gene primer amplification gave estimated nucleated cell counts. Produced via immunoSEQ multiplex PCR; TCRdb's table is partial and in-frame only. That table furnishes V, J and clone size, whereas the DNA furnished D and trimming. This sample has about 150,000 clones, with roughly 84% found just once. Assignment of participants to cohorts was predicated upon participant-reported clinical history. This TCR was recovered from a woman aged 45-65 years who had been exposed to COVID-19. The sequenced material came from PBMCs or T cells enriched from blood (not recorded which). The V gene is TRBV5-5, the J gene TRBJ2-3; tentatively, D is TRBD2 (6 bases). CDR3 DNA: TGTGCCAGCAGCTTGGCCGGGACTCCCACAGATACGCAGTATTTT. It yields the protein CASSLAGTPTDTQYF.